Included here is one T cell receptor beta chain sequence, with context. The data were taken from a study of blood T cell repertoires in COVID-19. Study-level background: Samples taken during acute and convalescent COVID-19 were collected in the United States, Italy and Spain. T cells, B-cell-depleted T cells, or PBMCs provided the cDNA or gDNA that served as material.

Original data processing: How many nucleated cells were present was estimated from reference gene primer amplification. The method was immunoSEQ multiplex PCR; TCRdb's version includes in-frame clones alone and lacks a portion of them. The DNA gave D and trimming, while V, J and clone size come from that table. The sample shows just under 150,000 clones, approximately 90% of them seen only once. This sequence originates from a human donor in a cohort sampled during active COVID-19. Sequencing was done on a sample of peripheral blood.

CDR3 bases: TGTGCCAGCTCACCGCCCGGGACAGGGGGTAATCAGCCCCAGCATTTT. Translating it yields CASSPPGTGGNQPQHF. V and J are TRBV18 and TRBJ1-5, with TRBD1 identical over 11 bases. Germline V gene lookup returns CDR1 KGHSH and CDR2 LQKENI. V shed 3 bases, J shed 4 bases, and the junction held 5 bases outside the gene matches. This CDR3 is 16 amino acids long.